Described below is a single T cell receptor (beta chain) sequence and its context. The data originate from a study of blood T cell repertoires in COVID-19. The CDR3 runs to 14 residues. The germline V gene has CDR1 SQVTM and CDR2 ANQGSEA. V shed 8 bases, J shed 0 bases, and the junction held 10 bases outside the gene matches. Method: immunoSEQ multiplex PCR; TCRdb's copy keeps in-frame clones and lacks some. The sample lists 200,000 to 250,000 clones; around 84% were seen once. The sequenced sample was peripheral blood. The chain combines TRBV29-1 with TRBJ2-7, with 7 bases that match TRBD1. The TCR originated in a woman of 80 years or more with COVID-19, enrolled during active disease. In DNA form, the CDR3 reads TGCAGCTTTCGGACAGGATCCACCTCCTACGAGCAGTACTTC. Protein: CSFRTGSTSYEQYF.